This TCR beta chain appears in the sequencing data of a study of blood T cell repertoires in COVID-19. Original data processing: Estimates of nucleated cell counts were drawn from the amplification of reference gene primers. Produced via immunoSEQ multiplex PCR; TCRdb's table is partial and in-frame only. The V and J calls and clone size are taken from that table; D and trimming were inferred from the DNA. Of about 120,000 clones listed, over 80% are singletons. The CDR3 is 12 amino acids. Germline assignment: CDR1 MNHEY and CDR2 SVGEGT. Between the trimmed V and J ends, which lost 4 bases and 6 bases, there was a span of 10 bases.

Sequencing input: peripheral blood. The gene calls are TRBV6-2 or TRBV6-3 and TRBJ2-7; D perhaps matches TRBD1 (6 bases). This TCR derives from a woman in her 70s with acute or convalescent COVID-19. The CDR3 bases are TGTGCCAGCAGTTCAGGGGTGCGCGAGCAGTACTTC. Its translation: CASSSGVREQYF.